Presented here are 21 T cell receptor beta chains from one specimen sequenced in a study of shared clonotypes between healthy human individuals. The protocol was immunoSEQ multiplex PCR, while the TCRdb copy is restricted to in-frame clones and leaves out a portion. The data hold roughly 2,300,000 clones, with 92% observed a single time. Sample: naive CD4+ T cells from PBMCs. Documented subset: CD45RA+ positively selected. The receptors were sampled from a man between 18 and 35 years old in good health. Some clones in this sample may be carry-over from other donors' samples.

V and J are TRBV7-2 and TRBJ2-2, with TRBD2 matching 11 bases. CDR3 length: 16 residues. The V gene's germline CDR1 is SGHTA and CDR2 FQGNSA. Trimming removed 2 bases from V and 4 bases from J; junction bases left unmatched: 3. DNA of the CDR3: TGTGCCAGCAGCTTATTAGCGGGAGGGGGCACCGGGGAGCTGTTTTTT. Amino acids: CASSLLAGGGTGELFF.

The J gene is TRBJ1-4, the V gene TRBV28; a possible D gene is TRBD1 (6 bases). CDR3 size: 14 residues. Per the germline V gene, CDR1 is MDHEN and CDR2 is SYDVKM. V lost 7 bases, J lost 10 bases, and 19 bases lay in between. The CDR3 region has the DNA TGTGCCAGCATCCCATCGACAGGAGAGGGAAAACTGTTTTTT. Its translation: CASIPSTGEGKLFF. The full variable domain, with the rest looked up from reference TRBV28 and TRBJ1-4, is DVKVTQSSRYLVKRTGEKVFLECVQDMDHENMFWYRQDPGLGLRLIYFSYDVKMKEKGDIPEGYSVSREKKERFSLILESASTNQTSMYLCASIPSTGEGKLFFGSGTQLSVL.

The chain links TRBV6-5 to TRBJ2-7; 8 bases match TRBD1. J gave up 2 bases and V 4 bases, and 7 bases lay outside the gene matches. Germline CDR1 and CDR2: MNHEY and SVGAGI. The CDR3 sequence is 15 residues long. CDR3: CASSFGQGLTYEQYF. The CDR3 DNA is TGTGCCAGCAGTTTCGGACAGGGACTTACCTACGAGCAGTACTTC.

This rearrangement joins TRBV5-1 to TRBJ2-6, with D tentatively TRBD1 (6 bases). V lost 4 bases to trimming and J lost 4 bases, with 18 bases between them. Germline V gives CDR1 SGHRS, CDR2 YFSETQ. This CDR3 has 17 residues. The CDR3 region is CASSRTVPIAGANVLTF. CDR3 nucleotides: TGCGCCAGCAGCAGGACAGTTCCTATAGCGGGGGCCAACGTCCTGACTTTC.

This sequence joins TRBV5-4 and TRBJ2-1; 7 nucleotides align to TRBD1. The trim removed 1 base at V and 2 bases at J, leaving 3 bases unmatched. This CDR3 has 15 amino acids. Germline CDR1 and CDR2: SGHNT and YYREEE (reference sequence). The CDR3: CASSLWGQTYNEQFF. CDR3 bases: TGTGCCAGCAGCTTGTGGGGACAGACCTACAATGAGCAGTTCTTC.

Comment on this clone: Other DNA variants within this sample encode the same CDR3. The chain couples TRBV18 to TRBJ2-1, with 10 bases matching TRBD2. The junction had 3 bases not matched to a gene; V was cut back by 1 base and J by 0 bases. Germline CDR1 reads KGHSH; CDR2 reads LQKENI. This CDR3 is built from 17 residues. The DNA for the CDR3 is TGTGCCAGCTCACCACGACTAGCGGGCAGCTCCTACAATGAGCAGTTCTTC. Encoded protein: CASSPRLAGSSYNEQFF.

CDR3 region: CASSYSRLADYEQYF. CDR3 DNA sequence: TGTGCCAGCAGTTACTCTAGACTAGCAGACTACGAGCAGTACTTC. The chain has TRBV6-6 and TRBJ2-7; TRBD2 matches at 7 bases. The CDR3 totals 15 residues. J lost 3 bases, V lost 0 bases, and 5 bases had no gene match. Germline V gene sequence: CDR1 MNHNY, CDR2 SVGAGI (reference sequence).

The chain couples TRBV6-5 to TRBJ1-3, with 7 bases aligning to TRBD1. The CDR3 spans 16 residues. The J segment lost 0 bases and the V segment lost 4 bases, leaving 6 bases of the junction unmatched. Germline CDR1 is MNHEY and CDR2 is SVGAGI. In DNA, the CDR3 is TGTGCCAGCAGTTCTGTGACAGGGCTCTCTGGAAACACCATATATTTT. Its translation is CASSSVTGLSGNTIYF.

This chain joins TRBV28 and TRBJ1-4; D may be TRBD1 (6 bases). CDR3 size: 17 residues. Germline-derived CDR1 and CDR2 are MDHEN and SYDVKM. Trimming left V 4 bases short and J 7 bases short, with 22 bases between. CDR3 residues: CASSSQGSLGVSEKLFF. The CDR3 nucleotides are TGTGCCAGCAGTTCCCAGGGGTCACTGGGGGTATCTGAAAAACTGTTTTTT.

This clone was seen more than once but under ten times. The sample carries other DNA sequences with the same CDR3. The V gene is TRBV7-9, the J gene TRBJ1-1; the D is unclear. CDR1 and CDR2 from the germline V gene are SEHNR and FQNEAQ (reference sequence). V lost 3 bases to trimming and J lost 1 base, with 6 bases between them. CDR3 length equals 13 residues. The CDR3 DNA follows: TGTGCCAGCAGCTTCGGCCGGAACACTGAAGCTTTCTTT. Encoded protein: CASSFGRNTEAFF.

As for this clone: This same CDR3 is encoded by further DNA sequences in the sample. This rearrangement joins TRBV5-1 to TRBJ2-5, with 7 bases fitting TRBD2. V lost 4 bases to trimming and J lost 2 bases; unmatched junction nucleotides: 5. CDR1 is SGHRS and CDR2 is YFSETQ in the germline V gene. CDR3 length: 14 residues. CDR3 nucleotide sequence: TGCGCCAGCAGCGTTCTAGCGGCACAAGAGACCCAGTACTTC. Its translation: CASSVLAAQETQYF.

The chain is built from TRBV11-3 and TRBJ2-7; the D gene is possibly TRBD2 (6 bases). Trimming shortened V by 5 bases and J by 2 bases, and 13 bases separated the two germline ends. CDR3 length: 14 residues. Germline V gene lookup returns CDR1 SGHNT and CDR2 YENEEA. The CDR3 sequence: CASSGGQGTYEQYF. The DNA for the CDR3 is TGTGCCAGCAGCGGAGGGCAGGGTACCTACGAGCAGTACTTC. Full variable domain (rest looked up from reference TRBV11-3 and TRBJ2-7): EAGVVQSPRYKIIEKKQPVAFWCNPISGHNTLYWYLQNLGQGPELLIRYENEEAVDDSQLPKDRFSAERLKGVDSTLKIQPAELGDSAVYLCASSGGQGTYEQYFGPGTRLTVT.

The rearrangement links TRBV29-1 to TRBJ2-3, with 11 bases fitting TRBD2. CDR1 is SQVTM and CDR2 is ANQGSEA in the germline V gene. The CDR3 has 15 amino acids. V gave up 7 bases and J gave up 1 base; unmatched junction bases: 7. The CDR3 DNA reads TGCAGCGCCGCCGGGACTAGCGGACGCACAGATACGCAGTATTTT. This sequence encodes CSAAGTSGRTDTQYF.

This clone came up once. V and J are TRBV29-1 and TRBJ1-5; 8 bases match TRBD1. Germline V gives CDR1 SQVTM, CDR2 ANQGSEA. This CDR3 contains 13 residues. J was trimmed by 6 bases and V by 6 bases; bases with no gene match: 7. The CDR3 DNA reads TGCAGCGTAATGACAGGGGACGGTCAGCCCCAGCATTTT. It encodes CSVMTGDGQPQHF.

V and J are TRBV6-1 and TRBJ1-1; D remains unclear. There are 15 residues in the CDR3. Germline-derived CDR1 and CDR2 are MNHNS and SASEGT. The ends were cut back, 6 bases at V and 1 base at J, with 15 bases in the middle. The CDR3 sequence: CASRKVLTGNTEAFF. The CDR3, as DNA: TGTGCCAGCAGGAAGGTACTTACTGGGAACACTGAAGCTTTCTTT.

Points on this clone: Distinct nucleotide sequences in the sample also encode this CDR3. V and J are TRBV28 and TRBJ1-2; weak D call: TRBD1 (5 bases). Looked up from germline, CDR1 is MDHEN and CDR2 is SYDVKM. V was pared by 2 bases and J by 5 bases, with 12 bases between. The CDR3 runs 14 residues. The CDR3 DNA follows: TGTGCCAGCAGTTTACCCGGGGGAGTTTATGGCTACACCTTC. The encoded protein is CASSLPGGVYGYTF.

The chain has TRBV27 and TRBJ2-7; tentative D call: TRBD1 (5 bases). The V end lost 5 bases, the J end lost 2 bases, and 13 bases lay between the germline ends. The length of the CDR3 is 14 residues. The V gene's germline CDR1 is MNHEY and CDR2 SMNVEV (reference sequence). CDR3 sequence: CASSRQGMTYEQYF. The CDR3 nucleotides are TGTGCCAGCAGTCGTCAGGGAATGACCTACGAGCAGTACTTC.

V is TRBV28 and J is TRBJ2-7; TRBD1 matches at 7 bases. Per germline, CDR1 MDHEN and CDR2 SYDVKM. This CDR3 is built from 15 residues. J gave up 3 bases and V 3 bases, and 8 bases lay outside the gene matches. The CDR3 DNA reads as TGTGCCAGCAGTTTGTGGACAGGAGATAACTACGAGCAGTACTTC. Residues: CASSLWTGDNYEQYF.

This chain joins TRBV14 and TRBJ2-2; D might be TRBD1 (7 bases). V dropped 5 bases and J dropped 6 bases, with 16 bases sitting between them. Germline V CDR1 and CDR2: SGHDN, FVKESK. The CDR3 runs to 15 residues. CDR3 residues: CASSEYGGGSGELFF. In nucleotides, the CDR3 is TGTGCCAGCAGCGAGTATGGAGGGGGCTCCGGGGAGCTGTTTTTT.

The rearrangement joins TRBV7-8 to TRBJ1-1, with D possibly matching TRBD1 (5 bases). Trimming cost V 5 bases and J 4 bases, with 8 bases left between them. Germline CDR1 is SGHVS and CDR2 is FQNEAQ. The CDR3 has 12 amino acids. The CDR3 here is CASSPTVTEAFF. The DNA for the CDR3 is TGTGCCAGCAGCCCGACAGTCACTGAAGCTTTCTTT.

V gene TRBV27 combines with J gene TRBJ2-7; 15 bases are a match to TRBD2. The CDR3 consists of 21 residues. The V and J ends lost 5 bases and 0 bases, in that order; junction bases with no gene match: 17. Germline CDR1 reads MNHEY; CDR2 reads SMNVEV (reference sequence). CDR3 protein: CASSPRHRTSGRADFSYEQYF. CDR3 DNA: TGTGCCAGCAGTCCCCGCCATCGGACTAGCGGGAGGGCCGATTTCTCCTACGAGCAGTACTTC.